These 30 T cell receptor beta chains came from one sample sequenced in a study of blood T cells in healthy people across ages. The second PCR ran about 6 to 11 cycles with a sample-barcoded 5' primer and J-beta primers. TCRdb re-analysed the 5' RACE reads in MiXCR, keeping a single row per CDR3 protein. Seen here are hundreds of thousands of distinct CDR3 sequences, around 43% observed once, and the top ten hold 30%. Sequenced: blood. The source is an elderly man in good health.

The rearrangement uses TRBV5-6 and TRBJ2-5; D is tentatively TRBD1 or TRBD2 (5 bases each). V gave up 1 base and J gave up 1 base, with 14 bases separating them. This CDR3 region has 16 residues. Germline V gene sequence: CDR1 SGHDT, CDR2 YYEEEE. The CDR3 sequence: CASSLSRGYGQETQYF. The CDR3 nucleotides are TGTGCCAGCAGCTTGTCGAGGGGATACGGCCAAGAGACCCAGTACTTC.

There are many counts of this clonotype. The gene calls are TRBV29-1 and TRBJ1-4; TRBD1 aligns across 8 bases. Losses at the gene ends were 7 bases for V and 8 bases for J; bases not matched to a gene: 6. The CDR3 is made up of 12 amino acids. Germline V gene data show CDR1 as SQVTM and CDR2 as ANQGSEA. The CDR3 sequence: CSGGQGVEKLFF. The CDR3 DNA sequence: TGCAGCGGCGGACAGGGAGTCGAAAAACTGTTTTTT.

CDR3 sequence (DNA): TGTGCCAGCAGCTTATCCGGGACTAGCGGTGGAGATACGCAGTATTTT. Its translation is CASSLSGTSGGDTQYF. The chain carries TRBV7-3 and TRBJ2-3; 11 nucleotides agree with TRBD2. The CDR3 has 16 amino acids. Losses at the gene ends were 2 bases for V and 5 bases for J; bases not matched to a gene: 6. Looked up from germline, CDR1 is SGHTA and CDR2 is FQGTGA.

This clonotype was recorded many times. The chain combines TRBV7-7 with TRBJ2-2; TRBD2 matches at 9 bases. The CDR3 sequence is 16 residues long. Germline CDR1 reads SSHAT; CDR2 reads FNYEAQ (reference sequence). Trimming cost V 5 bases and J 5 bases; bases outside gene matches: 9. CDR3 in amino acids: CASSPRRGGNTGELFF. The CDR3 bases are TGTGCCAGCAGCCCAAGGCGGGGGGGCAATACCGGGGAGCTGTTTTTT.

This clonotype has more than one count but fewer than ten. The DNA of the CDR3 is TGTGCCAGCAGCTTATTTGTGGGGGGTGTGGCAGATACGCAGTATTTT. Translated: CASSLFVGGVADTQYF. The genes are TRBV7-2 and TRBJ2-3, with D perhaps matching TRBD2 (6 bases). This CDR3 comprises 16 residues. Germline assignment: CDR1 SGHTA and CDR2 FQGNSA. Trimming removed 2 bases from V and 4 bases from J, with 16 bases in between. The variable domain in full, with the rest retrieved from reference TRBV7-2 and TRBJ2-3, is GAGVSQSPSNKVTEKGKDVELRCDPISGHTALYWYRQSLGQGLEFLIYFQGNSAPDKSGLPSDRFSAERTGGSVSTLTIQRTQQEDSAVYLCASSLFVGGVADTQYFGPGTRLTVL.

Only a few counts were recorded for this clonotype. The chain employs TRBV20-1 and TRBJ2-5; 12 bases are shared with TRBD2. The CDR3 contains 13 residues. CDR1 and CDR2 from the germline V gene are DFQATT and SNEGSKA (reference sequence). The V gene end was trimmed by 8 bases and the J gene end by 5 bases; junction bases not matched to a gene: 6. The CDR3 nucleotides read TGCAGTTCTCGGACTAGCGGGATGGAGACCCAGTACTTC. It codes for CSSRTSGMETQYF.

This chain links TRBV4-3 with TRBJ2-3, with a tentative D call TRBD1 (6 bases). V gave up 8 bases and J gave up 4 bases, with 13 bases separating them. The CDR3 is 13 amino acids. Germline assignment: CDR1 LGHNA and CDR2 YSLEER. In DNA form, the CDR3 reads TGCGCCAGCGGCACAGGGCCCTCAGATACGCAGTATTTT. This translates into CASGTGPSDTQYF.

This clonotype was counted many times. J is TRBJ1-4 and V is TRBV4-3; D unclear. Germline V gene data show CDR1 as LGHNA and CDR2 as YSLEER. The CDR3 is 16 residues long. With 0 bases removed from V and 0 bases from J, the gap between germline ends came to 8 bases. CDR3 in DNA: TGCGCCAGCAGCCAAGAAGGGTTTACAACTAATGAAAAACTGTTTTTT. Translating gives CASSQEGFTTNEKLFF.

This chain connects TRBV10-1 to TRBJ2-5, with 7 bases lining up with TRBD1. CDR3 length: 14 amino acids. The V gene end was trimmed by 2 bases and the J gene end by 4 bases; junction bases not matched to a gene: 4. Germline V gives CDR1 WNHNN, CDR2 SYGVQD (reference sequence). The CDR3 is CASSEGTVGETQYF. The CDR3 DNA sequence: TGCGCCAGCAGTGAGGGGACAGTAGGAGAGACCCAGTACTTC.

In its sample, this clonotype was seen a few times. The chain has TRBV7-2 and TRBJ2-3; 8 nucleotides match TRBD2. After removal of 1 base from V and 1 base from J, the junction contained 4 bases not matched to a gene. This CDR3 spans 16 amino acids. Germline CDR1 is SGHTA and CDR2 is FQGNSA. CDR3 region: CASSLEVSGGTDTQYF. The CDR3 region has the DNA TGTGCCAGCAGCTTAGAGGTTAGCGGGGGCACAGATACGCAGTATTTT.

V usage is TRBV10-3 and J usage is TRBJ2-7; perhaps TRBD2 as D (6 bases). This CDR3 is 11 amino acids long. Trimming cost V 11 bases and J 1 base, with 9 bases left between them. The V gene's germline CDR1 is ENHRY and CDR2 SYGVKD. The CDR3 reads CASGESYEQYF. The DNA of the CDR3 is TGTGCCTCGGGAGAATCCTACGAGCAGTACTTC.

This clonotype was seen repeatedly, ten times or more. The chain is built from TRBV11-3 and TRBJ2-2; TRBD2 aligns across 8 bases. The CDR3 has 15 residues. CDR1 is SGHNT, CDR2 YENEEA, per germline. V shed 5 bases, J shed 0 bases, and the junction held 2 bases outside the gene matches. The CDR3 loop reads CASSVLAANTGELFF. The CDR3 DNA follows: TGTGCCAGCAGCGTACTAGCGGCGAACACCGGGGAGCTGTTTTTT.

This chain links TRBV6-6 with TRBJ1-2, with 7 bases fitting TRBD1. Germline CDR1 MNHNY, CDR2 SVGAGI (reference sequence). This CDR3 comprises 13 residues. V shed 4 bases and J 8 bases; nucleotides not matched to a gene: 7. The CDR3 coding sequence is TGTGCCAGCAGTTCCACAGGGGACGGCGGCTACACCTTC. Amino acid sequence: CASSSTGDGGYTF.

The rearrangement uses TRBV10-3 and TRBJ2-3; TRBD1 agrees at 8 bases. The CDR3 runs 15 residues. Germline V gene sequence: CDR1 ENHRY, CDR2 SYGVKD. The V gene end was trimmed by 5 bases and the J gene end by 4 bases; junction bases not matched to a gene: 8. CDR3 nucleotide sequence: TGTGCCATCAGTTTTGGTCAGGGGGCATCAGATACGCAGTATTTT. It is translated as CAISFGQGASDTQYF.

The chain carries TRBV19 and TRBJ2-7; TRBD2 matches at 13 bases. This CDR3 comprises 18 residues. CDR1 and CDR2 (germline): LNHDA, SQIVND (reference sequence). With 5 bases clipped from V and 5 bases from J, the junction kept 15 bases outside the gene matches. The CDR3 nucleotides are TGTGCCAGTAGTCGTTTTAGCCGGACTAGCGGGAGTAAGGACGAGCAGTACTTC. This translates into CASSRFSRTSGSKDEQYF.

V gene TRBV10-3 combines with J gene TRBJ1-1, with 9 bases matching TRBD1. V was pared by 0 bases and J by 10 bases, with 9 bases of the junction left unmatched. The CDR3 extends over 15 amino acids. Germline lookup yields CDR1 ENHRY and CDR2 SYGVKD. The CDR3, as DNA: TGTGCCATCAGTGAGTCGGACAGGGGTGGGATTGGAGCTTTCTTT. It encodes CAISESDRGGIGAFF.

Concerning this clonotype: With a much larger clone just one base away, this may be a read error. This rearrangement joins TRBV7-8 to TRBJ2-3, with TRBD2 matching over 8 bases. The ends lost 11 bases at V and 5 bases at J; junction bases unmatched: 12. This CDR3 spans 14 amino acids. Germline CDR1 is SGHVS and CDR2 is FQNEAQ. CDR3 nucleotides: TGTGCCGCCAGCTTAAGCGGGGGATTAGATACGCAGTATTTT. It is translated as CAASLSGGLDTQYF.

Regarding this clonotype: The junction does not match germline at one end; this may be a read error. This chain uses TRBV20-1 with TRBJ2-7, with 7 bases identical to TRBD1. CDR3 length equals 15 residues. Germline-derived CDR1 and CDR2 are DFQATT and SNEGSKA (reference sequence). The CDR3 DNA sequence: TGCAGTGCTAGAGCTTACGACAGGGTGTCCTACGAGCAGTATTTC. Encoded protein: CSARAYDRVSYEQYF.

This clonotype was counted between two and nine times. The chain is built from TRBV3-1 and TRBJ2-3, with D unresolved. Germline V gene sequence: CDR1 LGHDT, CDR2 YNNKEL (reference sequence). V dropped 4 bases and J dropped 5 bases, with 13 bases sitting between them. The CDR3 covers 14 residues. The CDR3 reads CASSPRAVIDTQYF. In nucleotides, the CDR3 is TGTGCCAGCAGCCCGCGCGCTGTAATAGATACGCAGTATTTT.

This clonotype was detected a few times. The chain links TRBV20-1 to TRBJ1-1; possible D gene TRBD1, 5 bases. This CDR3 region has 13 residues. Germline-derived CDR1 and CDR2 are DFQATT and SNEGSKA (reference sequence). Trimming removed 3 bases at V and 2 bases at J, with 10 bases between. The CDR3 is CSASAGTNTEAFF. The CDR3 DNA sequence: TGCAGTGCTAGTGCAGGGACTAACACTGAAGCTTTCTTT.

This clonotype was seen only a few times. The chain combines TRBV4-3 with TRBJ1-2, with 8 bases aligning to TRBD1. The CDR3 has 16 amino acids. Trimming at V came to 0 bases and at J to 8 bases, leaving 11 bases not matched to a gene. Per the germline V gene, CDR1 is LGHNA and CDR2 is YSLEER. CDR3 nucleotide sequence: TGCGCCAGCAGCCAAGATTGGCCAGGGGGCAATCGCGGCTACACCTTC. Translating gives CASSQDWPGGNRGYTF.

There are a few counts of this clonotype. The rearrangement joins TRBV3-1 to TRBJ2-4; 10 bases map to TRBD1. Germline V gene lookup returns CDR1 LGHDT and CDR2 YNNKEL (reference sequence). The CDR3 is 15 residues long. Unmatched junction bases numbered 13, after V lost 4 bases and J lost 13 bases. The CDR3 region has the DNA TGTGCCAGCAGCCCAACCGGGACAGGGGAGTGGGAGCAGTACTTC. Protein sequence: CASSPTGTGEWEQYF.

This clonotype was picked up many times. The chain combines TRBV10-3 with TRBJ2-5, with 10 bases lining up with TRBD1. The germline CDR1 and CDR2 sequences are ENHRY and SYGVKD. V shed 3 bases and J 2 bases; nucleotides not matched to a gene: 6. The CDR3 has 16 amino acids. Written as DNA, the CDR3 is TGTGCCATCAGTGACCCTCGGGACAGGGGACAAGAGACCCAGTACTTC. It codes for CAISDPRDRGQETQYF.

V usage is TRBV3-1 and J usage is TRBJ2-6; D not resolved. The CDR3 is made up of 16 amino acids. V lost 4 bases and J lost 4, with 14 bases in between. Germline values: CDR1 LGHDT, CDR2 YNNKEL (reference sequence). CDR3 sequence reads: CASSRVKAVGANVLTF. CDR3 nucleotides: TGTGCCAGCAGCCGAGTTAAGGCAGTCGGGGCCAACGTCCTGACTTTC.

The CDR3 DNA sequence: TGTGCCAGCAGCTTAGGCGGGTCGGGCACCGGGGAGCTGTTTTTT. Protein product: CASSLGGSGTGELFF. This chain connects TRBV7-8 to TRBJ2-2; D is possibly TRBD2 (5 bases). The germline V and J ends were trimmed by 1 base and 4 bases, with 10 bases remaining between them. The CDR3 contains 15 residues. CDR1 is SGHVS, CDR2 FQNEAQ, per germline.

The genes are TRBV6-6 and TRBJ2-3; 7 nucleotides align to TRBD2. The CDR3 spans 16 residues. In germline, CDR1 is MNHNY, CDR2 SVGAGI (reference sequence). Unmatched junction bases numbered 9, after V lost 5 bases and J lost 1 base. The CDR3 DNA reads as TGTGCCAGCAGTCCCCTCGTTCGGGGGGGCACAGATACGCAGTATTTT. Its translation: CASSPLVRGGTDTQYF.

The V and J genes are TRBV6-2 or TRBV6-3 and TRBJ2-5, with D possibly matching TRBD2 (6 bases). Trimming pared 1 base from V and 6 bases from J, leaving 12 bases between. Looked up from germline, CDR1 is MNHEY and CDR2 is SVGEGT. The CDR3 totals 14 residues. This chain's CDR3 is CASSYFGGVKTQYF. The CDR3 nucleotides read TGTGCCAGCAGTTACTTCGGCGGGGTCAAGACCCAGTACTTC.

The CDR3 bases are TGTGCCAGCAGCTTAGGCTTCCAGAGGAGCTCCTACGAGCAGTACTTC. This translates into CASSLGFQRSSYEQYF. The chain uses TRBV7-9 and TRBJ2-7, with D unclear. V was pared by 1 base and J by 0 bases, with 13 bases between. Germline loops: CDR1 SEHNR, CDR2 FQNEAQ (reference sequence). This CDR3 is built from 16 residues.

The table lists this clonotype with many counts. The rearrangement uses TRBV28 and TRBJ1-4; 12 bases are a match to TRBD1. Germline values: CDR1 MDHEN, CDR2 SYDVKM. Trimming removed 7 bases from V and 2 bases from J; junction bases left unmatched: 2. This CDR3 has 15 amino acids. The CDR3 loop reads CASTGTGGTNEKLFF. The CDR3 DNA sequence: TGTGCCAGCACCGGGACAGGGGGCACTAATGAAAAACTGTTTTTT.

The chain recombines TRBV28 with TRBJ2-5; TRBD1 agrees at 10 bases. The ends lost 7 bases at V and 6 bases at J; junction bases unmatched: 5. Germline CDR1 reads MDHEN; CDR2 reads SYDVKM. There are 13 residues in the CDR3. The CDR3 sequence is CASKTGGGQTQYF. CDR3 nucleotide sequence: TGTGCCAGCAAGACAGGGGGCGGGCAGACCCAGTACTTC.